This is a list of T cell receptor beta chains from one sample in a study of identical twins. TCRdb itself ran the 5' RACE reads through MiXCR, one entry per CDR3 protein. The repertoire consists of around 250,000 distinct CDR3 sequences, with roughly 7% occurring once and the leading ten covering roughly 3.9%. The data were also submitted as part of a second study, on yellow fever vaccine responses in identical twins.

Sequenced input: memory (CD45RO+) T cells sorted from blood. The receptors were sampled from a woman under 30 in good health. Both conserved end residues are part of each CDR3. D genes are given only for firm matches. A row's size may be missing; if present it is once, few, many or a size class.

few,TRBD1,TRBJ2-7,TRBV5-5,CASSRNAPGQGVLEQYF,TGTGCTAGCAGCCGAAATGCGCCGGGACAGGGAGTCCTCGAGCAGTACTTC
few,TRBD1,TRBJ2-1,TRBV7-9,CASSRQDRAQEGEQFF,TGTGCCAGCAGCCGACAGGACAGGGCCCAAGAGGGTGAGCAGTTCTTC
many,-,TRBJ1-3,TRBV6-1,CASRRDTSGNTIYF,TGTGCCAGCAGGAGGGACACCTCTGGAAACACCATATATTTT
-,-,TRBJ2-1,TRBV18,CASSPTVAAQRTNEQFF,TGTGCCAGCTCACCGACCGTGGCCGCCCAGAGAACGAATGAGCAGTTCTTC
-,-,TRBJ2-3,TRBV20-1,CSARGKETQYF,TGCAGTGCTAGGGGGAAAGAAACGCAGTATTTT
-,-,TRBJ1-1,TRBV6-5,CASSYSRTNTEAFF,TGTGCCAGCAGTTACTCTCGCACGAACACTGAAGCTTTCTTT
few,TRBD2,TRBJ2-2,TRBV7-9,CASSLAAGAYTGELFF,TGTGCCAGCAGCTTGGCAGCGGGGGCCTACACCGGGGAGCTGTTTTTT
few,-,TRBJ1-3,TRBV10-3,CAILVSGRNAPGNTIYF,TGTGCCATCCTAGTTTCGGGAAGGAACGCTCCTGGAAACACCATATATTTT
-,-,TRBJ2-5,TRBV10-3,CAIKAGAGTGTQYF,TGTGCCATCAAGGCGGGGGCCGGAACTGGGACCCAGTACTTC
few,-,TRBJ2-1,TRBV2,CASSELLSPPFF,TGTGCCAGCAGTGAATTACTATCCCCTCCGTTCTTC
-,-,TRBJ1-5,TRBV7-2,CASSPLWGGQPQHF,TGTGCCAGCAGCCCCCTTTGGGGCGGGCAGCCCCAGCATTTT
few,TRBD1,TRBJ2-2,TRBV12-3/TRBV12-4,CASRYPDRVSNTGELFF,TGTGCCAGCAGGTACCCGGACAGGGTATCAAACACCGGGGAGCTGTTTTTT
-,TRBD2,TRBJ2-3,TRBV4-2,CASSQWTSGGLSTDTQYF,TGTGCCAGCAGCCAATGGACTAGCGGGGGCCTTAGCACAGATACGCAGTATTTT
few,TRBD2,TRBJ2-1,TRBV20-1,CSADPLAGVGNEQFF,TGCAGTGCTGACCCCCTAGCGGGAGTGGGTAATGAGCAGTTCTTC
-,-,TRBJ1-5,TRBV28,CATYSNSNQPQHF,TGTGCCACCTATTCCAATAGCAATCAGCCCCAGCATTTT
many,TRBD2,TRBJ2-2,TRBV7-2,CASSYSSGRATGELFF,TGTGCCAGCAGCTACTCTAGCGGGAGGGCCACCGGGGAGCTGTTTTTT
many,-,TRBJ2-3,TRBV5-5,CASSLDWPDTQYF,TGTGCCAGCAGCTTGGATTGGCCAGATACGCAGTATTTT
-,-,TRBJ1-5,TRBV11-2,CASSLDRNSNQPQHF,TGTGCCAGCAGCTTAGACAGAAATAGCAATCAGCCCCAGCATTTT
-,TRBD1,TRBJ2-1,TRBV29-1,CSVQGFDEQFF,TGCAGCGTACAGGGGTTCGATGAGCAGTTCTTC
few,TRBD2,TRBJ2-1,TRBV4-2,CASSHPSGSPYNEQFF,TGTGCCAGCAGCCACCCTAGCGGGAGCCCCTACAATGAGCAGTTCTTC
many,TRBD2,TRBJ2-1,TRBV5-4,CASSLISGSYDEQFF,TGTGCCAGCAGCTTGATTAGCGGGAGTTATGATGAGCAGTTCTTC
-,-,TRBJ2-3,TRBV20-1,CSARRGERPTDTQYF,TGCAGTGCTAGAAGAGGGGAGCGACCCACAGATACGCAGTATTTT
-,TRBD2,TRBJ2-3,TRBV6-5,CASSYQNWAGGSTDTQYF,TGTGCCAGCAGTTACCAAAATTGGGCGGGGGGCTCCACAGATACGCAGTATTTT
few,-,TRBJ2-2,TRBV2,CASSEWGGGHNTGELFF,TGTGCCAGCAGTGAATGGGGTGGGGGACACAACACCGGGGAGCTGTTTTTT
many,TRBD2,TRBJ2-7,TRBV2,CASTKTGTSGTYEQYF,TGTGCCAGCACCAAGACAGGGACTAGCGGGACCTACGAGCAGTACTTC
many,-,TRBJ2-2,TRBV5-1,CASSPPDSNTGELFF,TGCGCCAGCAGCCCTCCTGACAGTAACACCGGGGAGCTGTTTTTT
many,TRBD1,TRBJ1-2,TRBV3-1,CASSQEDRGYGYTF,TGTGCCAGCAGCCAAGAAGACAGGGGTTATGGCTACACCTTC
few,TRBD2,TRBJ2-5,TRBV7-6,CASSPTTSGMETQYF,TGTGCCAGCAGCCCGACTACTAGCGGTATGGAGACCCAGTACTTC
few,-,TRBJ2-1,TRBV6-1,CASRQYGSYNEQFF,TGTGCCAGCAGGCAGTACGGCTCCTACAATGAGCAGTTCTTC
-,-,TRBJ2-1,TRBV6-5,CASSYGGHGNEQFF,TGTGCCAGCAGTTACGGGGGGCATGGGAATGAGCAGTTCTTC
many,-,TRBJ2-1,TRBV10-3,CAIGAGGEQFF,TGTGCCATCGGGGCCGGAGGGGAGCAGTTCTTC
many,-,TRBJ2-7,TRBV12-3/TRBV12-4,CASSRTASSYEQYF,TGTGCCAGCAGCCGTACAGCGAGCTCCTACGAGCAGTACTTC
few,-,TRBJ2-2,TRBV12-3/TRBV12-4,CASSIGTPNTGELFF,TGTGCCAGCAGTATTGGGACACCGAACACCGGGGAGCTGTTTTTT
-,-,TRBJ2-1,TRBV4-1,CASSLSEGVRYNEQFF,TGCGCCAGCAGCCTGAGTGAGGGAGTGCGCTACAATGAGCAGTTCTTC
few,-,TRBJ2-1,TRBV12-3/TRBV12-4,CASSPLGGSYNEQFF,TGTGCCAGCAGTCCCCTCGGGGGATCCTACAATGAGCAGTTCTTC
many,TRBD1,TRBJ1-1,TRBV6-5,CASNQQGGVAFF,TGTGCCAGCAACCAGCAGGGGGGTGTCGCTTTCTTT
many,-,TRBJ1-1,TRBV5-1,CASSPWTDMNTEAFF,TGCGCCAGCAGCCCATGGACAGACATGAACACTGAAGCTTTCTTT
many,-,TRBJ2-2,TRBV4-1,CASSQWTDTGELFF,TGCGCCAGCAGCCAATGGACCGACACCGGGGAGCTGTTTTTT
-,-,TRBJ2-3,TRBV11-1,CASSFLTELPPGESTDTQYF,TGTGCCAGCAGCTTTTTGACTGAATTGCCCCCAGGGGAGAGCACAGATACGCAGTATTTT
few,-,TRBJ2-1,TRBV5-1,CASSSRATLVDEQFF,TGCGCCAGCAGCTCCCGGGCCACCCTCGTGGATGAGCAGTTCTTC
few,-,TRBJ2-1,TRBV12-5,CASGLPPKYYNEQFF,TGTGCTAGTGGTTTGCCCCCAAAGTACTACAATGAGCAGTTCTTC
few,-,TRBJ1-5,TRBV12-3/TRBV12-4,CASSFGTHSNQPQHF,TGTGCCAGCAGTTTCGGTACACATAGCAATCAGCCCCAGCATTTT
few,-,TRBJ2-7,TRBV12-3/TRBV12-4,CASSLVREQYF,TGTGCCAGCAGTTTAGTTCGCGAGCAGTACTTC
many,TRBD2,TRBJ2-1,TRBV10-3,CAITRSGGDEQFF,TGTGCCATCACCCGATCGGGGGGTGATGAGCAGTTCTTC
-,-,TRBJ1-4,TRBV12-3/TRBV12-4,CASSSSGMVNEKLFF,TGTGCCAGCAGTTCCTCCGGGATGGTGAATGAAAAACTGTTTTTT
many,-,TRBJ2-7,TRBV12-3/TRBV12-4,CASSLWYEQYF,TGTGCCAGCAGTTTATGGTACGAGCAGTACTTC
-,-,TRBJ2-3,TRBV28,CASSLYADTQYF,TGTGCCAGCAGTTTATACGCAGATACGCAGTATTTT
many,TRBD2,TRBJ2-3,TRBV12-3/TRBV12-4,CASSFLAGTDTQYF,TGTGCCAGCAGTTTTCTAGCGGGCACAGATACGCAGTATTTT
many,TRBD2,TRBJ2-5,TRBV12-3/TRBV12-4,CASRRLAGGRETQYF,TGTGCCAGCAGACGACTAGCGGGGGGGAGGGAGACCCAGTACTTC
-,-,TRBJ1-1,TRBV7-3,CASSFSGANTEAFF,TGTGCCAGCAGCTTTTCAGGGGCGAACACTGAAGCTTTCTTT
many,TRBD1,TRBJ1-1,TRBV5-1,CASSSHRDRGLHTEAFF,TGCGCCAGCAGCTCACACCGCGACAGGGGGCTCCACACTGAAGCTTTCTTT
-,-,TRBJ2-5,TRBV6-1,CASRRGNQETQYF,TGTGCCAGCCGCCGGGGAAACCAAGAGACCCAGTACTTC